These 6 T cell receptor beta chains originate from one sample sequenced in a study of somatic mutations in cytotoxic T cells in rheumatoid arthritis. This table comes from immunoSEQ multiplex PCR, and its TCRdb copy is limited to in-frame clones, with some not included. The data show about 30,000 clones, with 80% to 85% seen just once and 7.5% to 10% held by the top ten. The sequenced sample consisted of CD8+ T cells sorted from blood. The source is an adult with rheumatoid arthritis.

A single count supports this clone. The V call is TRBV14, the J call TRBJ2-2; 10 bases fit TRBD2. CDR1 is SGHDN and CDR2 is FVKESK in the germline V gene. Unmatched junction bases numbered 5, after V lost 1 base and J lost 3 bases. The CDR3 loop spans 17 amino acids. CDR3 region: CASSQVSSGSDTGELFF. CDR3 nucleotides: TGTGCCAGCAGCCAAGTCTCTAGCGGGAGTGACACCGGGGAGCTGTTTTTT.

The CDR3 sequence is CASSLAQGGELFF. The CDR3 DNA reads TGTGCCAGCAGCTTAGCGCAGGGCGGGGAGCTGTTTTTT. This chain uses TRBV7-6 with TRBJ2-2, with D perhaps matching TRBD1 (5 bases). The CDR3 covers 13 residues. The V end was cut by 0 bases, the J end by 7 bases, with 6 bases between. The germline V gene has CDR1 SGHVS and CDR2 FNYEAQ.

This chain connects TRBV5-6 to TRBJ1-1, with 7 bases lining up with TRBD1. There are 13 residues in the CDR3. The germline V gene encodes CDR1 SGHDT and CDR2 YYEEEE. Losses at the gene ends were 0 bases for V and 8 bases for J; bases not matched to a gene: 4. CDR3: CASSLADREEAFF. The CDR3 DNA is TGTGCCAGCAGCTTGGCAGACAGGGAAGAAGCTTTCTTT.

The chain employs TRBV9 and TRBJ1-1; D possibly corresponds to TRBD1 (6 bases). V was trimmed by 1 base and J by 0 bases, leaving 13 bases between them. CDR1 is SGDLS and CDR2 is YYNGEE in the germline V gene. The CDR3 loop spans 16 amino acids. CDR3: CASSVSPTGMNTEAFF. In DNA form, the CDR3 reads TGTGCCAGCAGCGTATCCCCGACAGGTATGAACACTGAAGCTTTCTTT.

This rearrangement joins TRBV29-1 to TRBJ1-2, with 7 bases fitting TRBD1. CDR3 length: 11 amino acids. Germline V gene data show CDR1 as SQVTM and CDR2 as ANQGSEA. With 3 bases clipped from V and 6 bases from J, the junction kept 1 base outside the gene matches. The CDR3 region is CSVDQGDGYTF. The CDR3 DNA is TGCAGCGTTGATCAGGGGGATGGCTACACCTTC.

The V and J genes are TRBV7-2 and TRBJ2-7, with no clear D. Trimming removed 4 bases from V and 2 bases from J, with 3 bases in between. Germline CDR1 is SGHTA and CDR2 is FQGNSA. The CDR3 is 11 amino acids. In DNA form, the CDR3 reads TGTGCCAGCAGCTCGACCTACGAGCAGTACTTC. Protein product: CASSSTYEQYF.